A single TCR beta chain is shown here with its context. Its target is not known. Viral peptide pools were used in the ViraFEST assay to expand antigen-specific CD4+ T cells, and sequencing came afterward. Culture lasted about ten days before CD4+ T cell isolation. Among the vaccine recipients, none had a prior SARS-CoV-2 infection, and nucleocapsid antibodies were negative. The researchers cultured around 2 million PBMC per well with 8 to 10 IU/ml IL-2 and about 10 ug/ml peptides. Researchers swapped half the medium for IL-2 medium on both days 3 and 7. This CDR3 is 13 amino acids long. V was pared by 4 bases and J by 4 bases, with 3 bases of the junction left unmatched. Germline V gene sequence: CDR1 SNHLY, CDR2 FYNNEI. Profiling relied on immunoSEQ multiplex PCR, and the TCRdb table lists in-frame clones only, not all of them. The table has 77,000 or so clones, about four fifths seen once. The data derive from a study of vaccination effects on CD4 cells after COVID-19.

Overall study findings and caveats: Researchers report that only 1 of 255 vaccine-induced clones in healthy vaccinees cross-reacted with common cold coronaviruses.

The source of this sequence is a human donor who received a COVID-19 vaccine. The source material was CD4+ T cells from PBMCs cultured with SARS-CoV-2 spike peptides, sampled before COVID-19 vaccination. The chain uses TRBV2 and TRBJ1-1; 7 bases are shared with TRBD1. CDR3 DNA sequence: TGTGCCAGCAGTGGTACAGGGGTCACTGAAGCTTTCTTT. Translated, it gives CASSGTGVTEAFF.